Listed below are T cell receptor beta chains from one sample, sequenced in a study of cytomegalovirus exposure and HLA in healthy donors. Data came from immunoSEQ multiplex PCR; TCRdb stores just in-frame clones and leaves some out. The sample records approximately 200,000 clones, around 83% being singletons. Sequencing input: PBMCs. Every receptor here comes from a woman between 25 and 40 years old in good health and CMV-seropositive. The CDR3 runs from the conserved cysteine through the conserved F or W. A D gene is named only where the DNA matches it firmly. Clone size is given for some rows only: seen once, a few or many times, or a class if the clone is expanded.

D gene: -; V gene: TRBV28; J gene: TRBJ1-1; clone size: -; CDR3 protein: CASSLGLGTEAFF; CDR3 DNA: TGTGCCAGCAGTTTAGGGCTCGGCACTGAAGCTTTCTTT
D gene: -; V gene: TRBV5-1; J gene: TRBJ2-5; clone size: few; CDR3 protein: CASSAEVETQYF; CDR3 DNA: TGCGCCAGCAGCGCGGAGGTGGAGACCCAGTACTTC
D gene: TRBD2; V gene: TRBV28; J gene: TRBJ2-7; clone size: -; CDR3 protein: CASSLGSSGRREQYF; CDR3 DNA: TGTGCCAGCAGTTTAGGGTCTAGCGGGAGACGCGAGCAGTACTTC
D gene: -; V gene: TRBV15; J gene: TRBJ2-2; clone size: -; CDR3 protein: CATSRDYGTGELFF; CDR3 DNA: TGTGCCACCAGCAGAGATTACGGCACCGGGGAGCTGTTTTTT
D gene: -; V gene: TRBV11-2; J gene: TRBJ2-1; clone size: -; CDR3 protein: CASSLYEQFF; CDR3 DNA: TGTGCCAGCAGCCTATACGAGCAGTTCTTC
D gene: TRBD1; V gene: TRBV7-8; J gene: TRBJ2-4; clone size: -; CDR3 protein: CASSPGDRVGIQYF; CDR3 DNA: TGTGCCAGCAGTCCCGGGGACAGGGTCGGGATTCAGTACTTC
D gene: TRBD1; V gene: TRBV19; J gene: TRBJ1-2; clone size: -; CDR3 protein: CASSFNLRQGGYGYTF; CDR3 DNA: TGTGCCAGTAGTTTCAACCTCCGACAGGGGGGCTATGGCTACACCTTC
D gene: -; V gene: TRBV19; J gene: TRBJ2-7; clone size: -; CDR3 protein: CASSILSTGSSEQYF; CDR3 DNA: TGTGCCAGTAGTATCCTCTCGACAGGATCATCCGAGCAGTACTTC
D gene: TRBD1; V gene: TRBV2; J gene: TRBJ1-2; clone size: few; CDR3 protein: CASSLRDRLDGYTF; CDR3 DNA: TGTGCCAGCAGCCTCCGGGACAGGCTCGATGGCTACACCTTC
D gene: -; V gene: TRBV15; J gene: TRBJ1-2; clone size: -; CDR3 protein: CATSRDLGGLGYGYTF; CDR3 DNA: TGTGCCACCAGCAGAGATCTGGGGGGACTTGGCTATGGCTACACCTTC
D gene: -; V gene: TRBV30; J gene: TRBJ1-3; clone size: -; CDR3 protein: CAWSVLSSGNTIYF; CDR3 DNA: TGTGCCTGGAGTGTACTGTCCTCTGGAAACACCATATATTTT
D gene: -; V gene: TRBV7-6; J gene: TRBJ2-1; clone size: -; CDR3 protein: CASSLGRAPSYNEQFF; CDR3 DNA: TGTGCCAGCAGCTTAGGCAGGGCCCCCTCCTACAATGAGCAGTTCTTC
D gene: -; V gene: TRBV14; J gene: TRBJ2-1; clone size: -; CDR3 protein: CASSQGTVYNEQFF; CDR3 DNA: TGTGCCAGCAGCCAAGGAACAGTTTACAATGAGCAGTTCTTC
D gene: TRBD2; V gene: TRBV30; J gene: TRBJ2-1; clone size: -; CDR3 protein: CAWSPAGLTYNEQFF; CDR3 DNA: TGTGCCTGGAGTCCAGCGGGACTCACCTACAATGAGCAGTTCTTC
D gene: TRBD2; V gene: TRBV11-3; J gene: TRBJ2-2; clone size: -; CDR3 protein: CASSLLAVGSTGELFF; CDR3 DNA: TGTGCCAGCAGCCTACTAGCGGTAGGATCCACCGGGGAGCTGTTTTTT
D gene: -; V gene: TRBV29-1; J gene: TRBJ1-4; clone size: -; CDR3 protein: CSVEDRFGGPGTNEKLFF; CDR3 DNA: TGCAGCGTTGAAGATCGGTTCGGGGGGCCGGGAACTAATGAAAAACTGTTTTTT
D gene: TRBD1; V gene: TRBV2; J gene: TRBJ1-5; clone size: -; CDR3 protein: CASREGRQGNNQPQHF; CDR3 DNA: TGTGCCAGCAGGGAGGGAAGACAGGGGAACAATCAGCCCCAGCATTTT
D gene: -; V gene: TRBV4-2; J gene: TRBJ2-7; clone size: once; CDR3 protein: CASSRQQYGTSIYEQYF; CDR3 DNA: TGTGCCAGCAGCCGGCAACAGTACGGGACTTCCATCTACGAGCAGTACTTC
D gene: TRBD1; V gene: TRBV10-3; J gene: TRBJ1-1; clone size: -; CDR3 protein: CATSTGGNTEAFF; CDR3 DNA: TGTGCCACCTCGACAGGGGGAAACACTGAAGCTTTCTTT
D gene: TRBD2; V gene: TRBV9; J gene: TRBJ2-1; clone size: -; CDR3 protein: CASSVGTSGFTNEQFF; CDR3 DNA: TGTGCCAGCAGCGTAGGGACTAGCGGGTTTACCAATGAGCAGTTCTTC
D gene: TRBD2; V gene: TRBV5-1; J gene: TRBJ2-3; clone size: -; CDR3 protein: CASSFSTSGRPSHTQYF; CDR3 DNA: TGCGCCAGCAGCTTTTCGACTAGCGGGAGGCCGTCGCATACGCAGTATTTT
D gene: -; V gene: TRBV5-4; J gene: TRBJ2-3; clone size: -; CDR3 protein: CASSLVGGTSFGQYF; CDR3 DNA: TGTGCCAGCAGCTTGGTAGGCGGGACCTCCTTCGGGCAGTATTTT
D gene: TRBD2; V gene: TRBV5-6; J gene: TRBJ2-3; clone size: -; CDR3 protein: CASSPQLAVVTDTQYF; CDR3 DNA: TGTGCCAGCAGCCCCCAACTAGCGGTAGTCACAGATACGCAGTATTTT